Detailed here is one T cell receptor beta chain. Its binding antigen is unknown. A read error is likely, as this CDR3 ends without the conserved phenylalanine or tryptophan. This entry is derived from a study of breast tumors, draining lymph nodes, adjacent tissues (dated by TCRdb to about 2016). Notes on the research overall: TCR beta repertoires were compared across tumor, adjacent nontumor tissue and axillary lymph nodes obtained from breast cancer patients. In human breast cancer, the study set out to evaluate how tumor, surrounding tissue and draining lymph node repertoires relate to one another and whether T cells may move between these sites.

Lymph node samples were obtained from the axillary draining lymph nodes of breast cancer patients. V sheds 1 base and J sheds 3 bases, leaving 0 bases between their ends. The CDR3 is 11 amino acids in total, end residues counted. Just CDR3 DNA is preserved here, 33 bases in frame from base 1. Results and caveats for the whole study, not just this receptor: The data were considered consistent with the idea that most tumor T cells come from the lymph node and then expand in tumor tissue. T-cell repertoire diversity in tumors was found to be lower than in lymph nodes but higher than in nontumor tissue, and preferential V and J gene usage was observed. Rather than being directly demonstrated, the conclusion that tumor T cells originate in lymph nodes was presented as consistent with a hypothesis. Tumor and nontumor tissue repertoires were found to be significantly more similar in luminal-like than in basal-like breast cancer.

TCRdb lists the instrument as Illumina HiSeq 2000. TCR beta chain libraries were generated through multiplex PCR amplification. High-throughput sequencing was used to analyze the amplified TCR beta chain products. The public reads were run again by TCRdb, first through fastp at Q25 and then through MiXCR, and only productive beta chains were kept. Every distinct CDR3 protein forms one entry, paired with its most common genes and DNA. The sample yields approximately 120,000 distinct CDR3 sequences; over 20% were counted once. The ten largest clones capture roughly 2.2% of the sample. The sample comprised axillary lymph node tissue. This sequence originates from a female donor with breast cancer. Some clones in this sample may be carry-over from other donors' samples. The chain is assembled from TRBV12-3 or TRBV12-4 and TRBJ1-2, with no confidently assigned D gene. The CDR3 is CASSLDYGYTL. The DNA is TGTGCCAGCAGTTTAGACTATGGCTACACCCTC.